This T cell receptor beta chain was sequenced during a study of blood T cell repertoires in COVID-19. The table came from immunoSEQ multiplex PCR; TCRdb's copy has only in-frame clones and leaves some out. This table holds roughly 500,000 clones, 88% found once. Germline V gene sequence: CDR1 MNHEY, CDR2 SVGEGT. With 6 bases clipped from V and 3 bases from J, the junction kept 9 bases outside the gene matches. The CDR3 loop spans 15 amino acids. This chain joins TRBV6-2 or TRBV6-3 and TRBJ2-7; 9 nucleotides line up with TRBD2. The sequence was obtained from a woman between 40 and 50 years old who had recovered from COVID-19. Specimen: PBMCs or T cells enriched from blood (not recorded which). CDR3 sequence reads: CASSSGLAGHYEQYF. The CDR3 region has the DNA TGTGCCAGCAGCTCGGGGCTAGCGGGACACTACGAGCAGTACTTC.